What follows are 5 T cell receptor beta chains derived from one specimen sequenced in a study of T cell repertoires in cytomegalovirus infection. TCRdb used MiXCR to reprocess the reads, holding one entry per CDR3 protein. In the table there are around 630,000 distinct CDR3 sequences, roughly 26% of which are singletons. The sample taken for sequencing was CD8+ T cells from PBMCs. These receptors came from a human donor in good health (CMV status not recorded). Some clones in this sample may be carry-over from other donors' samples.

J is TRBJ1-1 and V is TRBV7-9; possibly TRBD1 for D (6 bases). This CDR3 is 14 amino acids long. Looked up from germline, CDR1 is SEHNR and CDR2 is FQNEAQ (reference sequence). V was trimmed by 3 bases and J by 7 bases, leaving 15 bases between them. Here the CDR3 DNA reads TGTGCCAGCAGCTTTGGGGGGCGCTTGGATGAAGCTTTCTTT. It encodes CASSFGGRLDEAFF.

This clonotype was seen a handful of times. V gene TRBV2 combines with J gene TRBJ2-5; 8 positions agree with TRBD2. The CDR3 consists of 14 residues. Germline V lookup: CDR1 SNHLY, CDR2 FYNNEI. With 6 bases clipped from V and 1 base from J, the junction kept 4 bases outside the gene matches. CDR3 sequence reads: CASRVAGSQETQYF. The CDR3 bases are TGTGCCAGCAGAGTAGCGGGGAGCCAAGAGACCCAGTACTTC.

This clonotype was seen more than once but under ten times. The gene calls are TRBV2 and TRBJ2-2; D uncertain. The CDR3 consists of 17 residues. Trimming cost V 0 bases and J 1 base, with 12 bases left between them. CDR1 and CDR2 (germline): SNHLY, FYNNEI. The CDR3 nucleotides read TGTGCCAGCAGTGAAGCCCGGGCCCTAAAGAACACCGGGGAGCTGTTTTTT. Translating it yields CASSEARALKNTGELFF.

The chain carries TRBV7-3 and TRBJ2-1, with 11 bases fitting TRBD2. The CDR3 spans 17 residues. Per the germline V gene, CDR1 is SGHTA and CDR2 is FQGTGA. J lost 7 bases, V lost 5 bases, and 13 bases had no gene match. The CDR3 here is CASSPRVAGGPMNEQFF. The CDR3 region has the DNA TGTGCCAGCAGCCCTCGGGTAGCGGGGGGGCCAATGAATGAGCAGTTCTTC.

The V gene is TRBV20-1, the J gene TRBJ2-3; 9 bases fit TRBD2. This CDR3 is built from 16 residues. Trimming cost V 0 bases and J 2 bases; bases outside gene matches: 6. Germline values: CDR1 DFQATT, CDR2 SNEGSKA (reference sequence). For the CDR3, the DNA is TGCAGTGCTAGAGATTTCAGCGGGGGGCTCACAGATACGCAGTATTTT. It encodes CSARDFSGGLTDTQYF.